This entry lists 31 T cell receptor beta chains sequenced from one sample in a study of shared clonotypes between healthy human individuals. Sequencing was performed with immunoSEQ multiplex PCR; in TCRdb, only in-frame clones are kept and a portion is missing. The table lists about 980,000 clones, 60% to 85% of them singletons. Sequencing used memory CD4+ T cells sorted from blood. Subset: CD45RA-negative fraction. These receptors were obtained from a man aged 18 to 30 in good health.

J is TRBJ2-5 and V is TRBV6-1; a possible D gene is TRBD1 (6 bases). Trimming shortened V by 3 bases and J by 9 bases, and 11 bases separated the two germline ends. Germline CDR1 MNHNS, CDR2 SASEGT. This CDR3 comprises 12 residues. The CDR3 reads CASSEHSGAQYF. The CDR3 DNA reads TGTGCCAGCAGTGAGCATTCAGGGGCCCAGTACTTC.

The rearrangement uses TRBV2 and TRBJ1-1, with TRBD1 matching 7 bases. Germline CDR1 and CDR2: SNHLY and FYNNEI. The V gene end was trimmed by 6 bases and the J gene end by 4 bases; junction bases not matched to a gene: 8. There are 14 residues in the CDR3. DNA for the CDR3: TGTGCCAGCAGCGAGACAGGGTATAGCACTGAAGCTTTCTTT. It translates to CASSETGYSTEAFF.

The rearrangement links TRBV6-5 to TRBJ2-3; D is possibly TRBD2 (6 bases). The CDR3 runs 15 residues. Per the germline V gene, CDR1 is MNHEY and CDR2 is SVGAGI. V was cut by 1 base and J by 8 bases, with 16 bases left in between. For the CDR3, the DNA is TGTGCCAGCAGTTACTTCGGGACCTCGGAGGGTACGCAGTATTTT. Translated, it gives CASSYFGTSEGTQYF.

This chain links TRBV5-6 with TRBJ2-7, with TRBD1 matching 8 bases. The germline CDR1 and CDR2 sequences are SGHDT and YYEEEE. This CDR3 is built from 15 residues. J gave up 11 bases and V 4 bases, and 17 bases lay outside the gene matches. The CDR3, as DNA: TGTGCCAGCAGCAGCACCGGGACAGGCAACCCCTCGGAGTACTTC. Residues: CASSSTGTGNPSEYF.

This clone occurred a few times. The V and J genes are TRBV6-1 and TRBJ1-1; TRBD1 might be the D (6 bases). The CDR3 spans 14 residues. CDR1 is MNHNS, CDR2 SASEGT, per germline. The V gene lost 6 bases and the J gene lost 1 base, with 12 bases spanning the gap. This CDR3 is CASRPGHSNTEAFF. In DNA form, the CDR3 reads TGTGCCAGCAGGCCGGGACACTCGAACACTGAAGCTTTCTTT.

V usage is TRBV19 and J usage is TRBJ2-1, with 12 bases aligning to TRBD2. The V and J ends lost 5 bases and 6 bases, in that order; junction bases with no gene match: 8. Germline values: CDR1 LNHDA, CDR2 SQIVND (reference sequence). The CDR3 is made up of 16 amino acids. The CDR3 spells CASSPPSGRAVNEQFF. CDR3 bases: TGTGCCAGTAGTCCGCCTAGCGGGAGGGCGGTCAATGAGCAGTTCTTC.

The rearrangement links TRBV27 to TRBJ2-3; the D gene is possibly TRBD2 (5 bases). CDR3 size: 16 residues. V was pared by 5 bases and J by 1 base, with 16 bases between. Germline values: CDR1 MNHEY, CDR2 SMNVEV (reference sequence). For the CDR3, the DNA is TGTGCCAGCAGTAATCAAGGGCTAGCCCGCACAGATACGCAGTATTTT. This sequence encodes CASSNQGLARTDTQYF.

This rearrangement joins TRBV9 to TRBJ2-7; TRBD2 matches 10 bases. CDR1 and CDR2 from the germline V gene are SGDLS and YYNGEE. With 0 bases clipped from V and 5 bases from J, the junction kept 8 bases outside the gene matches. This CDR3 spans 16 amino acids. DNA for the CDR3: TGTGCCAGCAGCGTAGATTTAGCGGGGGGACAGAACGAGCAGTACTTC. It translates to CASSVDLAGGQNEQYF.

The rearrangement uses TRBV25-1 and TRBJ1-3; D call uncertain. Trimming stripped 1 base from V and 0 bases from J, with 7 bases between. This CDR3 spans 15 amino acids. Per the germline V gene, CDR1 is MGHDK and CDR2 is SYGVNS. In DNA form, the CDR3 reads TGTGCCAGCAGTGAATTAGGCAACTCTGGAAACACCATATATTTT. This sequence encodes CASSELGNSGNTIYF.

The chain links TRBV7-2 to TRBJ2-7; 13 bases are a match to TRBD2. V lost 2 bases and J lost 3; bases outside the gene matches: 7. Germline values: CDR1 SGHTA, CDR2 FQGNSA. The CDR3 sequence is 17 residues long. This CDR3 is CASSLTTSGRGVYEQYF. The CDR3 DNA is TGTGCCAGCAGCTTAACTACTAGCGGGAGGGGTGTCTACGAGCAGTACTTC.

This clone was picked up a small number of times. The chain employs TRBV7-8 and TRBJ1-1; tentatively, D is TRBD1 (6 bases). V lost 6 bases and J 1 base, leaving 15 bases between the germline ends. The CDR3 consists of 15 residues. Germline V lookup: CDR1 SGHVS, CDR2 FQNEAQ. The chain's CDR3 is CASRIRDNENTEAFF. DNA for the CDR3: TGTGCCAGCAGGATCCGGGACAACGAGAACACTGAAGCTTTCTTT.

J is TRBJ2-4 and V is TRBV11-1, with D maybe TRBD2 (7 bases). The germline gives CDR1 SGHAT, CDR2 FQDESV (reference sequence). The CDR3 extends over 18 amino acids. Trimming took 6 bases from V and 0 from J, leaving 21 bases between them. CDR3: CASSTKKRGGGAKNIQYF. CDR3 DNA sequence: TGTGCCAGCAGTACCAAGAAGAGGGGAGGGGGAGCCAAAAACATTCAGTACTTC. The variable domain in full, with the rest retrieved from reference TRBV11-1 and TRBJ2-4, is EAEVAQSPRYKITEKSQAVAFWCDPISGHATLYWYRQILGQGPELLVQFQDESVVDDSQLPKDRFSAERLKGVDSTLKIQPAELGDSAMYLCASSTKKRGGGAKNIQYFGAGTRLSVL.

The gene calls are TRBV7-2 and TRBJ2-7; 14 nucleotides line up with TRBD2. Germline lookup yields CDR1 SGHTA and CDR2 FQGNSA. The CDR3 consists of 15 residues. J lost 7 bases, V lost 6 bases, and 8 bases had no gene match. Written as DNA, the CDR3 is TGTGCCAGCAGAAGACTAGCGGGAGGGCCGGGGGAGCAGTACTTC. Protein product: CASRRLAGGPGEQYF.

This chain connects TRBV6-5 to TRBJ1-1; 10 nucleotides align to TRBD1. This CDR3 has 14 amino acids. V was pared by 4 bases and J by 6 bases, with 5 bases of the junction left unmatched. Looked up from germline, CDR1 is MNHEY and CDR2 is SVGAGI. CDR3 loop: CASSSRDRGPEAFF. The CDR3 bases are TGTGCCAGCAGTTCCCGGGACAGGGGTCCTGAAGCTTTCTTT.

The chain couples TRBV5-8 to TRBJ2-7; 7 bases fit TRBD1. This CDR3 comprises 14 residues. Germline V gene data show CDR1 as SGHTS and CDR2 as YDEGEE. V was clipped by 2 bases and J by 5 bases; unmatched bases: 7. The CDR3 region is CASSLQGFLDEQYF. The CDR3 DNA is TGTGCCAGCAGCTTACAGGGGTTTCTCGACGAGCAGTACTTC.

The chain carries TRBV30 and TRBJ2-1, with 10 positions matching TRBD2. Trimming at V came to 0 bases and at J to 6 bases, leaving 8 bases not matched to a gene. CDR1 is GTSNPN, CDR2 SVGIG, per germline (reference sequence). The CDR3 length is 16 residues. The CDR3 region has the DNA TGTGCCTGGAGTGTACGGGCTAGCGGGGGTCGCAATGAGCAGTTCTTC. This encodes CAWSVRASGGRNEQFF.

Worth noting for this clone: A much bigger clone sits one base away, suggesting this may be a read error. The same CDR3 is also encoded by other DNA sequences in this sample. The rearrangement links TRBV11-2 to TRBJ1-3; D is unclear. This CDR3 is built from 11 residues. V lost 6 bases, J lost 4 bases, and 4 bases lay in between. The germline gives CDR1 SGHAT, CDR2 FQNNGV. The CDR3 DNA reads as TGTGCCAGCAGTTCAGGAAACACCATATATTTT. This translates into CASSSGNTIYF.

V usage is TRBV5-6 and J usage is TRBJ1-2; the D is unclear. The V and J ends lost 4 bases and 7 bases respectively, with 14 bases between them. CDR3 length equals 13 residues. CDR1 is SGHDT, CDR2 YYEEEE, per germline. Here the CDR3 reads CASSPHQGIGYTF. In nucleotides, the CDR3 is TGTGCCAGCAGCCCCCACCAAGGAATTGGCTACACCTTC.

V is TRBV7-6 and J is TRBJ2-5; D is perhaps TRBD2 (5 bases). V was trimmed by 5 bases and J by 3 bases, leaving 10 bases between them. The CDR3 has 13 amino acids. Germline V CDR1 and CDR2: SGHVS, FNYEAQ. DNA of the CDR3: TGTGCCAGCAGCACGAGCGGTAAAGAGACCCAGTACTTC. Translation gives CASSTSGKETQYF.

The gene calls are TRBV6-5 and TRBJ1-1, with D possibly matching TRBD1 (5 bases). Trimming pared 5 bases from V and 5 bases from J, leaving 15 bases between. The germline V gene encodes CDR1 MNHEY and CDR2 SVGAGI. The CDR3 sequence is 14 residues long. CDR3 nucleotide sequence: TGTGCCAGCAGTCGAAAGCAGGGATTTACTGAAGCTTTCTTT. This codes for CASSRKQGFTEAFF.

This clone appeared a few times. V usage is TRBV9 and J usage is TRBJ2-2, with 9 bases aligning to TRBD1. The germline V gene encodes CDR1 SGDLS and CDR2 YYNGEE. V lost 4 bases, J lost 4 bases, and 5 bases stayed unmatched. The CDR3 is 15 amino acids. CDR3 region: CASSTTTGGTGELFF. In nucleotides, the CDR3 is TGTGCCAGCAGCACGACGACAGGGGGCACCGGGGAGCTGTTTTTT.

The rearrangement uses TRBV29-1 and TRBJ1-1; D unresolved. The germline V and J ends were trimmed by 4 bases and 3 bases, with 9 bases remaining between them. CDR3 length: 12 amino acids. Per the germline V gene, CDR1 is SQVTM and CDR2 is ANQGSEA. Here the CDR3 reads CSVADSYTEAFF. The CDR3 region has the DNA TGCAGCGTTGCGGACTCATACACTGAAGCTTTCTTT.

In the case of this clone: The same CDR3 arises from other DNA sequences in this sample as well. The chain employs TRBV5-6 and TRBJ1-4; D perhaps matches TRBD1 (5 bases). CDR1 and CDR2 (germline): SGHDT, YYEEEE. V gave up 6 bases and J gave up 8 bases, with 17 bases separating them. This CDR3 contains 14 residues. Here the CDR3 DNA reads TGTGCCAGCAACAAGGGACGAGCACGGGAAAAACTGTTTTTT. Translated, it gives CASNKGRAREKLFF.

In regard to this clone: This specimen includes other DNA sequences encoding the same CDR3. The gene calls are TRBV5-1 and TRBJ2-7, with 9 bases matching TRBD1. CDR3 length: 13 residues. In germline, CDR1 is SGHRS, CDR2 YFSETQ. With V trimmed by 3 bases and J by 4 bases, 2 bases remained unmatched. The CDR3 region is CASSSGQGYEQYF. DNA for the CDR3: TGCGCCAGCAGCTCGGGACAGGGATACGAGCAGTACTTC.

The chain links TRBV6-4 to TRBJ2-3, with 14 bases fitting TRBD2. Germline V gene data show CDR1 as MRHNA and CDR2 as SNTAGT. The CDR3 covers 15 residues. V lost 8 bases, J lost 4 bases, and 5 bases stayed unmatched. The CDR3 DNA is TGTGCCAGCGGAACGGGACTAGCGGGAGCAGATACGCAGTATTTT. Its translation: CASGTGLAGADTQYF.

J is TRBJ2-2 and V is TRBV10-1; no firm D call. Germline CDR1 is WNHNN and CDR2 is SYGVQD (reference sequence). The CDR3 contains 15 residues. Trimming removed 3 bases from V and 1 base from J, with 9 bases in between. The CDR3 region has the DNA TGCGCCAGCAGTGAAACCGTGGGGAACACCGGGGAGCTGTTTTTT. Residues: CASSETVGNTGELFF.

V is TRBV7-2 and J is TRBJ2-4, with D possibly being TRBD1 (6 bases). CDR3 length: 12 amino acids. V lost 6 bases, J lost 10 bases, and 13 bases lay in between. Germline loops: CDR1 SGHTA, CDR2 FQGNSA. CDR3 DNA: TGTGCCAGCAGTAAGGACAGAGAAATTCAGTACTTC. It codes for CASSKDREIQYF.

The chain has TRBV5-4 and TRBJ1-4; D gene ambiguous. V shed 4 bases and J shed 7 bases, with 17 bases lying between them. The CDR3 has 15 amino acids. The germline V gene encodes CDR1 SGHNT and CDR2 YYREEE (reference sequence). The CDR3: CASSLRRAGGEKLFF. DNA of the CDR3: TGTGCCAGCAGCCTGAGGAGGGCGGGAGGTGAAAAACTGTTTTTT.

The CDR3 is CASSESLGGGTDTQYF. For the CDR3, the DNA is TGCGCCAGCAGTGAGTCGTTGGGGGGGGGCACAGATACGCAGTATTTT. V and J are TRBV10-1 and TRBJ2-3, with 7 bases lining up with TRBD2. CDR1 WNHNN and CDR2 SYGVQD come from the germline V gene (reference sequence). This CDR3 comprises 16 residues. V lost 0 bases, J lost 1 base, and 4 bases stayed unmatched.

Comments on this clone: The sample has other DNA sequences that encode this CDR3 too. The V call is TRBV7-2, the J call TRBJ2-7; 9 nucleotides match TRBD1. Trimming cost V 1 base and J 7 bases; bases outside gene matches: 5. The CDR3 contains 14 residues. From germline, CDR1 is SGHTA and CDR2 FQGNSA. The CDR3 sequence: CASSLGTGTGEQYF. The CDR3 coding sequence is TGTGCCAGCAGCTTAGGGACAGGGACAGGGGAGCAGTACTTC. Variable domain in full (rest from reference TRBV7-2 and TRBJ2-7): GAGVSQSPSNKVTEKGKDVELRCDPISGHTALYWYRQSLGQGLEFLIYFQGNSAPDKSGLPSDRFSAERTGGSVSTLTIQRTQQEDSAVYLCASSLGTGTGEQYFGPGTRLTVT.

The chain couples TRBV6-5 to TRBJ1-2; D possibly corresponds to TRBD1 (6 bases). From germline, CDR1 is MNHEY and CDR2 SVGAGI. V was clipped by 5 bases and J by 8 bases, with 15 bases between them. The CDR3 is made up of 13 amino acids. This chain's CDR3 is CASSNGQNGGYTF. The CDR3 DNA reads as TGTGCCAGCAGTAACGGACAGAACGGGGGCTACACCTTC.